This TCR beta chain was obtained from a study of cytotoxic CD8 clonotypes in ibrutinib-treated CLL. J gave up 0 bases and V 4 bases, and 10 bases lay outside the gene matches. CDR3 length: 17 amino acids. Germline CDR1 reads SGHRS; CDR2 reads YFSETQ. Only in-frame clones appear in the TCRdb table, and some are missing; sequencing was by immunoSEQ multiplex PCR. The sample holds fewer than 200,000 clones, about 80% seen once. The material sequenced was PBMCs, taken after 24 months of ibrutinib treatment. The receptor was derived from a human donor with chronic lymphocytic leukemia. V and J are TRBV5-1 and TRBJ1-2, with 9 bases lining up with TRBD1. The CDR3 protein is CASSPGTGLRANYGYTF. CDR3 bases: TGCGCCAGCAGCCCCGGGACAGGGCTGAGGGCTAACTATGGCTACACCTTC.